The source of this T cell receptor beta chain is a study of graft-versus-host responses after intestinal transplantation. Whole-study findings and limits: Patients with graft-donor T cell macrochimerism had high graft-versus-host to host-versus-graft clonal ratios in allografts.

The CDR3 loop spans 13 amino acids. The V gene lost 9 bases and the J gene lost 9 bases, with 18 bases spanning the gap. CDR1 is MGHDK, CDR2 SYGVNS, per germline. TCRdb's copy holds only in-frame clones and misses some; the assay was immunoSEQ multiplex PCR. Found here are 20,000 to 25,000 clones, approximately 40% of them singletons; the top ten hold less than 0.75%. This chain connects TRBV25-1 to TRBJ2-1; D possibly corresponds to TRBD2 (5 bases). The source of this sequence is a human patient who received an intestinal transplant. Material: alloreactive CD4+ T cells from a mixed lymphocyte reaction culture, obtained before intestinal transplant. Described subset: CFSE-low proliferating T cells sorted from roughly six-day pre-transplant mixed lymphocyte reaction (GvH or HvG direction). The DNA of the CDR3 is TGTGCCAGATGGAGGACGGTCAAGGGTGAGCAGTTCTTC. This translates into CARWRTVKGEQFF.